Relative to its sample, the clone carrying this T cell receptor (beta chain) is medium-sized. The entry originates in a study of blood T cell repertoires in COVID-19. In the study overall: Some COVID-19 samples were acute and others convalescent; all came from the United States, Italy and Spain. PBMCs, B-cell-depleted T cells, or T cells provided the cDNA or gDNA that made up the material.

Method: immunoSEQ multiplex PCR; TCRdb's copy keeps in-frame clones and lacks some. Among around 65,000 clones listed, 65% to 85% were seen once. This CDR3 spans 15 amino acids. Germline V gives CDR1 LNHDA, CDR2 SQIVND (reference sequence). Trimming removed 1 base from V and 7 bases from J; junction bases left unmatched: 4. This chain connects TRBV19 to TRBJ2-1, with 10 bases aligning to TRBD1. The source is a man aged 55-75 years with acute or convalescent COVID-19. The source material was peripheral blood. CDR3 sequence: CASSIGQGAWNEQFF. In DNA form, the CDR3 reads TGTGCCAGTAGTATAGGACAGGGGGCATGGAATGAGCAGTTCTTC.